Listed here is a single T cell receptor beta chain. Original handling: For nucleated cells, counts were estimated from reference gene primer amplification. Libraries were prepared by immunoSEQ multiplex PCR; TCRdb keeps only in-frame clonotypes and omits some of them. The V and J calls and the clone size are those of that table, but D and trimming were determined from the DNA. The sample has some 210,000 clones, approximately 86% seen once. This CDR3 region has 14 residues. In germline, CDR1 is LNHDA, CDR2 SQIVND (reference sequence). V lost 7 bases and J lost 0; bases outside the gene matches: 6. Individuals aged about 18 to 100 years were recruited from approximately 22 US areas. The study assigned cohorts using participant-reported clinical history. The data were taken from a study of blood T cell repertoires in COVID-19. On the study more broadly: COVID-19 samples from acute and convalescent phases originated in the United States, Italy and Spain.

The rearrangement joins TRBV19 to TRBJ2-7; TRBD1 matches at 7 bases. Sequencing was done on a sample of PBMCs or T cells enriched from blood (not recorded which). The source of this sequence is a man aged 18 to 29 with acute COVID-19. The CDR3: CASIQTGISYEQYF. The CDR3 DNA is TGTGCCAGTATCCAGACAGGGATCTCCTACGAGCAGTACTTC.